This is a list of T cell receptor beta chains from one sample in a study of blood T cell repertoires in COVID-19. Measured with immunoSEQ multiplex PCR; TCRdb has only the in-frame clones, and not every one. The table has 300,000 to 400,000 clones, 80% to 90% seen once. The source material was peripheral blood. The source is a woman in her 30s with COVID-19, enrolled during active disease. Both conserved end residues are part of each CDR3. Each record gives: D gene, J gene, clone size, V gene, CDR3 protein, CDR3 DNA. D genes are given only for firm matches. Not all rows give a size; the values are once, few, many and, for expanded clones, a class.

TRBD2 | TRBJ2-3 | - | TRBV28 | CASSPRQRGETDTQYF | TGTGCCAGCAGTCCACGGCAGCGGGGGGAAACAGATACGCAGTATTTT
- | TRBJ1-4 | - | TRBV20-1 | CSASLDNLNEKLFF | TGCAGTGCTAGTCTGGACAACCTTAATGAAAAACTGTTTTTT
- | TRBJ2-3 | - | TRBV18 | CASSPRGTNTDTQYF | TGTGCCAGCTCACCAAGAGGTACCAACACAGATACGCAGTATTTT
TRBD1 | TRBJ2-1 | - | TRBV7-2 | CASRVRQGAYNEQFF | TGTGCCAGCAGGGTCCGGCAGGGGGCCTACAATGAGCAGTTCTTC
- | TRBJ2-5 | once | TRBV28 | CASSLGRVKTQYF | TGTGCCAGCAGTTTAGGCAGGGTAAAGACCCAGTACTTC
TRBD1 | TRBJ2-7 | - | TRBV19 | CASSSRGRDRDSYEQYF | TGTGCCAGTAGTAGTCGTGGGAGGGACAGGGATTCCTACGAGCAGTACTTC
- | TRBJ2-3 | - | TRBV5-1 | CASSFEGVWTDTQYF | TGCGCCAGCAGCTTCGAGGGGGTTTGGACAGATACGCAGTATTTT
TRBD1 | TRBJ2-1 | once | TRBV11-2 | CASSSGQYNEQFF | TGTGCCAGCAGTTCGGGACAGTACAATGAGCAGTTCTTC
TRBD2 | TRBJ2-5 | - | TRBV2 | CASKERGDQETQYF | TGTGCCAGCAAGGAGCGGGGAGACCAAGAGACCCAGTACTTC
TRBD1 | TRBJ1-1 | once | TRBV7-2 | CASSSRGTGLAFF | TGTGCCAGCAGCTCACGCGGGACAGGGTTAGCTTTCTTT
TRBD1 | TRBJ1-4 | once | TRBV6-5 | CASRIRGNDEKLFF | TGTGCCAGCAGGATCAGGGGGAACGATGAAAAACTGTTTTTT
- | TRBJ2-3 | - | TRBV27 | CASSFGGMSTDTQYF | TGTGCCAGCAGTTTTGGGGGGATGAGCACAGATACGCAGTATTTT
- | TRBJ2-3 | - | TRBV11-2 | CASSLGVTDTQYF | TGTGCCAGCAGCCTAGGAGTGACAGATACGCAGTATTTT